The clone carrying this TCR beta chain was picked up a small number of times. Its antigen is as yet unknown. This entry belongs to a study of CD8 T cells in ankylosing spondylitis. Notes on the study in general: According to the report, clones linked to the disease were significantly enriched in matched synovial fluid samples taken from ankylosing spondylitis patients. Within peripheral blood, clones linked to disease were CD8+ and relatively rare.

The authors made TCR beta libraries by quantitative 5'-RACE with molecular barcodes. TCRdb recomputed calls from the 5' RACE reads with MiXCR, one row per CDR3 protein. The table shows around 340,000 distinct CDR3 sequences, with 20% occurring only once. With 6 bases clipped from V and 0 bases from J, the junction kept 15 bases outside the gene matches. The germline gives CDR1 DFQATT, CDR2 SNEGSKA (reference sequence). CDR3 size: 19 residues. The rearrangement joins TRBV20-1 to TRBJ2-7, with 15 bases identical to TRBD2. Sample: blood, either unsorted or a sorted T cell fraction (not recorded which). This receptor was taken from a male donor with ankylosing spondylitis or in good health (not recorded which). CDR3 nucleotides: TGCAGTGCCACGGGAATCCCGGGACTAGCGGGGGGCCCCTCCTACGAGCAGTACTTC. Amino acid sequence: CSATGIPGLAGGPSYEQYF.